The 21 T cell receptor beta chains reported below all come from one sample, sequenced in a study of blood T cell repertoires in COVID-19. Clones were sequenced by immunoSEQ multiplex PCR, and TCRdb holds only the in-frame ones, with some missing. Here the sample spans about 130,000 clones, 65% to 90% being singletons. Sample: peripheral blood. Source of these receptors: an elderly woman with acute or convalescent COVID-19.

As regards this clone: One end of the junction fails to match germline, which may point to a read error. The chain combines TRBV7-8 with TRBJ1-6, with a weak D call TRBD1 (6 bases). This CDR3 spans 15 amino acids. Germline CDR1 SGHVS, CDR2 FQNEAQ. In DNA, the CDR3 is TGTGCCAGCAGGGAGAGGACAGCCTATATTTCACCCCTCCACTTT. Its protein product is CASRERTAYISPLHF.

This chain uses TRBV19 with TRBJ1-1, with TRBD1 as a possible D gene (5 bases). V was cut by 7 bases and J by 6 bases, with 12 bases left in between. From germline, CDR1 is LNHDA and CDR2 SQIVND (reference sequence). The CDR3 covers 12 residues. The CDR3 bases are TGTGCCAGTACATCCTCGACAGCTGAAGCTTTCTTT. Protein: CASTSSTAEAFF.

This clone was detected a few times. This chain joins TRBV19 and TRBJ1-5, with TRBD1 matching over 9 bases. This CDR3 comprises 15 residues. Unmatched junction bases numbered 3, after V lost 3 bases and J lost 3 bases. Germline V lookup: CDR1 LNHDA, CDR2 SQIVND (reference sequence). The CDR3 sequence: CASSMDRGNNQPQHF. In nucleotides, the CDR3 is TGTGCCAGTAGTATGGACAGGGGCAACAATCAGCCCCAGCATTTT. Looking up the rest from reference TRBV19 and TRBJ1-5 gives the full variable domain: DGGITQSPKYLFRKEGQNVTLSCEQNLNHDAMYWYRQDPGQGLRLIYYSQIVNDFQKGDIAEGYSVSREKKESFPLTVTSAQKNPTAFYLCASSMDRGNNQPQHFGDGTRLSIL.

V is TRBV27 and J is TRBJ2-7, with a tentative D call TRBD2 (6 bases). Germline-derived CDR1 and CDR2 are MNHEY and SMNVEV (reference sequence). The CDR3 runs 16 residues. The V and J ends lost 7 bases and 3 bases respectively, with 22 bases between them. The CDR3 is CASKGKYASGSYEQYV. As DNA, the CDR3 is TGTGCCAGCAAGGGTAAGTATGCCTCCGGGAGCTACGAGCAGTACGTC.

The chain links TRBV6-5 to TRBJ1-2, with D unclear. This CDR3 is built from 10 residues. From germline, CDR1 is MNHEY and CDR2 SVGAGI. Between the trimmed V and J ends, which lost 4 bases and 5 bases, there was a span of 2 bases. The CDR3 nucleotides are TGTGCCAGCAGTTCTTATGGCTACACCTTC. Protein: CASSSYGYTF.

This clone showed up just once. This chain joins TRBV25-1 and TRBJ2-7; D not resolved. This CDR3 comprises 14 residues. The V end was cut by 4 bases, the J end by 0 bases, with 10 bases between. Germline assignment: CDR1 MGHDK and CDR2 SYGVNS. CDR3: CASSAERSSYEQYF. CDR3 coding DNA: TGTGCCAGCAGTGCGGAAAGGAGCTCCTACGAGCAGTACTTC.

The CDR3 loop reads CASRWGLNTGELFF. CDR3 nucleotide sequence: TGTGCCAGCAGGTGGGGCCTAAACACCGGGGAGCTGTTTTTT. The chain combines TRBV2 with TRBJ2-2; maybe TRBD1 (5 bases). The V end was cut by 6 bases, the J end by 2 bases, with 10 bases between. CDR1 SNHLY and CDR2 FYNNEI come from the germline V gene. CDR3 size: 14 residues.

The CDR3 DNA follows: TGTGCCAGCAGTGGATCGCGGGCGGACACTGAAGCTTTCTTT. This codes for CASSGSRADTEAFF. This chain uses TRBV4-2 with TRBJ1-1, with no clear D. Germline CDR1 and CDR2: LGHNA and YNFKEQ. Trimming removed 6 bases from V and 3 bases from J, with 14 bases in between. The CDR3 totals 14 residues.

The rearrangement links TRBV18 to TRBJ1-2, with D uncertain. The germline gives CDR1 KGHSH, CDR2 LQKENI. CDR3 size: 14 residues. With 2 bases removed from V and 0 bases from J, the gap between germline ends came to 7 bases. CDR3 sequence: CASSPSGTNYGYTF. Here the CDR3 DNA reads TGTGCCAGCTCACCATCGGGGACTAACTATGGCTACACCTTC.

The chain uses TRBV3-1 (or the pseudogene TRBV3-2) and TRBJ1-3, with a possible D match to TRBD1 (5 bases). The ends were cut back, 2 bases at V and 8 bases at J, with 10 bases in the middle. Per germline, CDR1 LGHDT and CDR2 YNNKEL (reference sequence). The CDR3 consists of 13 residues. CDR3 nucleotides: TGTGCCAGCAGCCAAAATCAGGGTCACACCATATATTTT. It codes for CASSQNQGHTIYF.

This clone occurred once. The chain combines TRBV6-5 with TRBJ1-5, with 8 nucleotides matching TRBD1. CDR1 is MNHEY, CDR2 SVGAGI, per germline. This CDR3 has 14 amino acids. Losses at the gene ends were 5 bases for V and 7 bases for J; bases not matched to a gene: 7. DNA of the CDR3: TGTGCCAGCAGTCTCAGGACAGGGTGGCAGCCCCAGCATTTT. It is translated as CASSLRTGWQPQHF.

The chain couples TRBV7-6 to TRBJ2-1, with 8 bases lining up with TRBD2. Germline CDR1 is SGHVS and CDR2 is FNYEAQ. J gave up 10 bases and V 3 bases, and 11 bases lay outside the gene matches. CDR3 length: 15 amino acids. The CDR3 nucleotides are TGTGCCAGCAGCTTCCCCGGGACTAGGGGGAACGAGCAGTTCTTC. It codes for CASSFPGTRGNEQFF.

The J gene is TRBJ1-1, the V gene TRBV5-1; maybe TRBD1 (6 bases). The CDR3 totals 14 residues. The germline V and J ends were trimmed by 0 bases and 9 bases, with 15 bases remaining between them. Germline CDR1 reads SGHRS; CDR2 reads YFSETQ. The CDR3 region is CASSLENRDTKAFF. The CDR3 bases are TGCGCCAGCAGCTTGGAAAACCGGGACACCAAAGCTTTCTTT.

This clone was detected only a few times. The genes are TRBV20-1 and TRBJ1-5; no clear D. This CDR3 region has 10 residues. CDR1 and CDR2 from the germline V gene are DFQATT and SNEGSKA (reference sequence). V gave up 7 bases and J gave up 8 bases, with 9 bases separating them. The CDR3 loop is CSVGSEPQHF. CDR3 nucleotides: TGCAGTGTGGGGAGTGAGCCCCAGCATTTT.

The CDR3 coding sequence is TGTGCCAGCTCACCCCTTCCGGTTGAGTCTGAGGTGGTTCCCGGGGAGCTGTTTTTT. Residues: CASSPLPVESEVVPGELFF. This chain connects TRBV18 to TRBJ2-2; D is unresolved. CDR1 and CDR2 from the germline V gene are KGHSH and LQKENI. The V gene lost 3 bases and the J gene lost 6 bases, with 26 bases spanning the gap. There are 19 residues in the CDR3. Full variable domain (outside the CDR3, taken from reference TRBV18 and TRBJ2-2): NAGVMQNPRHLVRRRGQEARLRCSPMKGHSHVYWYRQLPEEGLKFMVYLQKENIIDESGMPKERFSAEFPKEGPSILRIQQVVRGDSAAYFCASSPLPVESEVVPGELFFGEGSRLTVL.

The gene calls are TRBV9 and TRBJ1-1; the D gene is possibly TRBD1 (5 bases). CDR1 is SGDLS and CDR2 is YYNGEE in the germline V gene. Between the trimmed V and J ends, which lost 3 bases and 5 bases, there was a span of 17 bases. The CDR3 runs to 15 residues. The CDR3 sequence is CASSAAAGGRTEAFF. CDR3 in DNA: TGTGCCAGCAGCGCTGCGGCCGGGGGAAGGACTGAAGCTTTCTTT.

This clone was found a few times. The CDR3 region is CASSRPGGSSGNTIYF. The CDR3, as DNA: TGTGCCAGCAGCCGTCCTGGGGGGAGCTCTGGAAACACCATATATTTT. The chain carries TRBV14 and TRBJ1-3; possible D gene TRBD1, 5 bases. V lost 4 bases and J 0 bases, leaving 13 bases between the germline ends. The CDR3 spans 16 residues. Germline V lookup: CDR1 SGHDN, CDR2 FVKESK. The entire variable domain, with the rest obtained from reference TRBV14 and TRBJ1-3, is as follows: EAGVTQFPSHSVIEKGQTVTLRCDPISGHDNLYWYRRVMGKEIKFLLHFVKESKQDESGMPNNRFLAERTGGTYSTLKVQPAELEDSGVYFCASSRPGGSSGNTIYFGEGSWLTVV.

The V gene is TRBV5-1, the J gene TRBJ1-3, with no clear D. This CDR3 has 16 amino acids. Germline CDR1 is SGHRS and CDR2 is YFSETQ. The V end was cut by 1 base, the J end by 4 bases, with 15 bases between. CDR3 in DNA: TGCGCCAGCAGCTTGTCGGAGATGAACGCCGGAAACACCATATATTTT. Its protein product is CASSLSEMNAGNTIYF.

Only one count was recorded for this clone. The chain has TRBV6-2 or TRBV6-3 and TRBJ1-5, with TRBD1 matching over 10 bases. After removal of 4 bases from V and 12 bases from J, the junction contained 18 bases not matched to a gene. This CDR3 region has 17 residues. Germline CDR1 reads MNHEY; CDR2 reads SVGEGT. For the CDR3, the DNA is TGTGCCAGCAGTTCCGGTCCCGGGACAGGGGCCCAAAGGGGCCAGCATTTT. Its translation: CASSSGPGTGAQRGQHF.

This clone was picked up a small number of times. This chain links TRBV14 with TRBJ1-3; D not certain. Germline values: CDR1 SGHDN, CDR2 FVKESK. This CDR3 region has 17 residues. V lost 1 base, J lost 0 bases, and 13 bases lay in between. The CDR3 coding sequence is TGTGCCAGCAGCCAAGGCCTTAGTTCTCACTCTGGAAACACCATATATTTT. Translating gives CASSQGLSSHSGNTIYF. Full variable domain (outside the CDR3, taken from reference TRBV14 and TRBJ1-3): EAGVTQFPSHSVIEKGQTVTLRCDPISGHDNLYWYRRVMGKEIKFLLHFVKESKQDESGMPNNRFLAERTGGTYSTLKVQPAELEDSGVYFCASSQGLSSHSGNTIYFGEGSWLTVV.

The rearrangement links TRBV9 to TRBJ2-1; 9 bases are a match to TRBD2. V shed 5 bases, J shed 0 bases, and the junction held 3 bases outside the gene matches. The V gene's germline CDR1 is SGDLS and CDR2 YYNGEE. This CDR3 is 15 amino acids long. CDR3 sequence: CASSMTSGSYNEQFF. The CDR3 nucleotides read TGTGCCAGCAGTATGACTAGCGGCTCCTACAATGAGCAGTTCTTC.